This TCR beta chain derives from a study of low-dose radiotherapy and immunotherapy resistance in tumors. The sample holds many counts of this clonotype. First-strand cDNA relied on TRAV- and TRBV-specific primers spanning alpha and beta chains. TCR amplification involved about 19 PCR cycles with a constant-region primer and V-primer adapter. TCRdb independently ran MiXCR on the reads; one entry per CDR3 protein. This table holds under 110,000 distinct CDR3 sequences, around 20% found once. The germline CDR1 and CDR2 sequences are MRHNA and SNTAGT. V dropped 6 bases and J dropped 1 base, with 10 bases sitting between them. The CDR3 spans 13 residues. Time point given: after trial treatment. Specified treatment: LDRT plus nivolumab, ipilimumab, low-dose cyclophosphamide and aspirin (RACIN trial).

The sequence came from a male donor with prostate cancer. This chain connects TRBV6-4 to TRBJ2-7, with D uncertain. The input for sequencing was PBMCs, taken after low-dose radiotherapy plus immunotherapy. The CDR3 DNA follows: TGTGCCAGCAGCGCGGAGCCGTCCTACGAGCAGTACTTC. Protein product: CASSAEPSYEQYF.